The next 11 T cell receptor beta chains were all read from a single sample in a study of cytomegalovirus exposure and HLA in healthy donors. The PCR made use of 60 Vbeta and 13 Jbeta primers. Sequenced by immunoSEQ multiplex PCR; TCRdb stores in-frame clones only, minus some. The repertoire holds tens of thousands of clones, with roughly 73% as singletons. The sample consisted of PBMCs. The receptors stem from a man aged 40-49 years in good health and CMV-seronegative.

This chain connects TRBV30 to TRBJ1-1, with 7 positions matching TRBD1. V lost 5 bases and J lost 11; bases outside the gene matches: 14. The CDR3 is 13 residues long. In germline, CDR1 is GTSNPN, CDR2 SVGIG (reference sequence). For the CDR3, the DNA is TGTGCCTGGGAAACTAACTTACAGGGGAGGGCTTTCTTT. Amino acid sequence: CAWETNLQGRAFF.

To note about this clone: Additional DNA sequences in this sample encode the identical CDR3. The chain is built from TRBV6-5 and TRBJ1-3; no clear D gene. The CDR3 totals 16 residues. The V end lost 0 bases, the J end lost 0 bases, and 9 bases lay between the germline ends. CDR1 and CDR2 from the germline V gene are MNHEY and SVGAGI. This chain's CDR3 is CASSYSRPSSGNTIYF. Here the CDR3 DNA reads TGTGCCAGCAGTTACTCGAGGCCCTCCTCTGGAAACACCATATATTTT.

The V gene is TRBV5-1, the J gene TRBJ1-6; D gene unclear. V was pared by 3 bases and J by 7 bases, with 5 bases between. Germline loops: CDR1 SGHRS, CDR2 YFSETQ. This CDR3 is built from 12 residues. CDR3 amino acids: CASSSLNSPLHF. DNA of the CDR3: TGCGCCAGCAGCTCCCTAAATTCACCCCTCCACTTT.

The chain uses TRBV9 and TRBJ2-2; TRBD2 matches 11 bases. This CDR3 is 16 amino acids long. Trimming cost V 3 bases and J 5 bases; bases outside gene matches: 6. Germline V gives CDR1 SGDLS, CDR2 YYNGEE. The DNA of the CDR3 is TGTGCCAGCAGCGGAACTAGCGGGAGAGTTACCGGGGAGCTGTTTTTT. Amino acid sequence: CASSGTSGRVTGELFF.

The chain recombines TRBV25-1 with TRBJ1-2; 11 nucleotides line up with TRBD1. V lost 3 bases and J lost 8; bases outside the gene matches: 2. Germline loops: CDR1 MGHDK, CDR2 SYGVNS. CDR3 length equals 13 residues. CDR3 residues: CASSEDRGLGYTF. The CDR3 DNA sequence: TGTGCCAGCAGTGAGGACAGGGGGCTGGGCTACACCTTC.

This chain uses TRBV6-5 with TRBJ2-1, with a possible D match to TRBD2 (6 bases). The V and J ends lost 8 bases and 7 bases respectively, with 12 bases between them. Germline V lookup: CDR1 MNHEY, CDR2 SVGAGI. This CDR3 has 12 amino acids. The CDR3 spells CASGQRGNEQFF. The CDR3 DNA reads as TGTGCCAGCGGACAACGGGGGAATGAGCAGTTCTTC.

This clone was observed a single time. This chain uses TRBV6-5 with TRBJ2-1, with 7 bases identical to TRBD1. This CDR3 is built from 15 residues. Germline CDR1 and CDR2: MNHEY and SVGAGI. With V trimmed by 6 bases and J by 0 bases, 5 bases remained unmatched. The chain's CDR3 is CASRMTGNSYNEQFF. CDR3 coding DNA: TGTGCCAGCAGAATGACAGGGAACTCCTACAATGAGCAGTTCTTC.

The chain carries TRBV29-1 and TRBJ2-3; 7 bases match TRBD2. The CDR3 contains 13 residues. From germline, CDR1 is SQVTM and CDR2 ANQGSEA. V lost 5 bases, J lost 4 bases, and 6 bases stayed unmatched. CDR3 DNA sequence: TGCAGCGTTCGGACTAGTGTCTCAGATACGCAGTATTTT. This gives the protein CSVRTSVSDTQYF.

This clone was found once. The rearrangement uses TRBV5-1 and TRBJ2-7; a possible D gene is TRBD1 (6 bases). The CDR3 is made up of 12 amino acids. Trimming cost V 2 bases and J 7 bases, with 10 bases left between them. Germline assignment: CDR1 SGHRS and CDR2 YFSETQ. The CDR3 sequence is CASSFYREEQYF. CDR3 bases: TGCGCCAGCAGCTTCTACAGGGAAGAGCAGTACTTC.

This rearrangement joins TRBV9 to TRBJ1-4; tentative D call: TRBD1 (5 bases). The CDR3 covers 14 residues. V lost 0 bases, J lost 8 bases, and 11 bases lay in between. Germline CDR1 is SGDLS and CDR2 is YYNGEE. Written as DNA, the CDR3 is TGTGCCAGCAGCGTAGGGGGGGTCAGGGAAAAACTGTTTTTT. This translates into CASSVGGVREKLFF.

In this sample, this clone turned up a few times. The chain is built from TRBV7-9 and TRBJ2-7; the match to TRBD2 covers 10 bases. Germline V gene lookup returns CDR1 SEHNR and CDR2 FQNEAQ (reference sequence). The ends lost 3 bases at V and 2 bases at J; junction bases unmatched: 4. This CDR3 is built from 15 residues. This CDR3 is CASSFTSGKTYEQYF. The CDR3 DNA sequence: TGTGCCAGCAGCTTTACTAGCGGGAAAACCTACGAGCAGTACTTC.